Below are 9 T cell receptor beta chains sequenced from a single sample in a study of T cell repertoires in cytomegalovirus infection. MiXCR was run by TCRdb on the reads, yielding one entry per CDR3 protein. The sample includes 830,000 or so distinct CDR3 sequences, approximately 29% of them seen just once. Antigens of these TCRs are unknown. The specimen comprised cultured CD8+ T cells from PBMCs, sampled from culture after CMV antigen stimulation. All receptors come from a human donor in good health (CMV status not recorded). Some clones in this sample may be carry-over from other donors' samples.

The rearrangement uses TRBV7-9 and TRBJ2-6; 10 bases fit TRBD1. The CDR3 contains 16 residues. V dropped 10 bases and J dropped 0; count of bases not matched to a gene: 6. Germline assignment: CDR1 SEHNR and CDR2 FQNEAQ (reference sequence). CDR3 nucleotide sequence: TGTGCCATTGGGACAGGGGCCAACTCTGGGGCCAACGTCCTGACTTTC. This gives the protein CAIGTGANSGANVLTF.

The chain uses TRBV7-9 and TRBJ2-3; 7 bases fit TRBD1. The CDR3 contains 16 residues. The trim removed 4 bases at V and 0 bases at J, leaving 7 bases unmatched. Germline assignment: CDR1 SEHNR and CDR2 FQNEAQ (reference sequence). The CDR3 reads CASSSTGTASTDTQYF. The CDR3 nucleotides read TGTGCCAGCAGCTCGACTGGGACAGCTAGCACAGATACGCAGTATTTT.

This chain joins TRBV12-3 or TRBV12-4 and TRBJ2-3, with 10 nucleotides matching TRBD2. This CDR3 region has 15 residues. The ends lost 6 bases at V and 5 bases at J; junction bases unmatched: 8. The CDR3 region is CASSQKRGGIDTQYF. The CDR3 DNA reads TGTGCCAGCAGCCAAAAGCGGGGGGGCATAGATACGCAGTATTTT.

Only a few counts were recorded for this clonotype. The chain couples TRBV7-3 to TRBJ1-1, with D unresolved. The length of the CDR3 is 14 residues. V shed 5 bases and J shed 1 base, with 11 bases lying between them. CDR1 is SGHTA, CDR2 FQGTGA, per germline. In DNA, the CDR3 is TGTGCCAGCAGCGATCTCGAGCGGAACACTGAAGCTTTCTTT. Translation gives CASSDLERNTEAFF.

CDR3 bases: TGTGCCAGCAGCCCCAGCACAGGGTCAGGATACGAGCAGTACGTC. Its protein is CASSPSTGSGYEQYV. The chain recombines TRBV11-2 with TRBJ2-7, with D possibly matching TRBD1 (6 bases). Deletions cut 5 bases from V and 4 bases from J, with 18 bases between. The germline V gene encodes CDR1 SGHAT and CDR2 FQNNGV. This CDR3 region has 15 residues.

Regarding this clonotype: One junction end does not reproduce the germline sequence, and a read error may be involved. The J gene is TRBJ2-2, the V gene TRBV5-1; maybe TRBD2 (7 bases). The CDR3 has 16 residues. Germline loops: CDR1 SGHRS, CDR2 YFSETQ. The CDR3 protein is CASSVGGGANTGELFF. DNA for the CDR3: TGCGCTAGCAGCGTGGGAGGGGGGGCGAACACCGGGGAGCTGTTTTTT.

CDR3 sequence (DNA): TGTGCCAGCAGTTTTACCCCAGGGTCCCAAGAGACCCAGTACTTC. As protein: CASSFTPGSQETQYF. The chain employs TRBV27 and TRBJ2-5, with a weak D call TRBD1 (5 bases). V was trimmed by 3 bases and J by 1 base, leaving 12 bases between them. The germline gives CDR1 MNHEY, CDR2 SMNVEV (reference sequence). CDR3 length: 15 residues.

The chain carries TRBV7-9 and TRBJ1-1, with a tentative D call TRBD1 (6 bases). Germline CDR1 is SEHNR and CDR2 is FQNEAQ (reference sequence). The length of the CDR3 is 14 residues. V was trimmed by 5 bases and J by 3 bases, leaving 13 bases between them. The CDR3, as DNA: TGTGCCAGCAGCCGATGGACAGCTGACACTGAAGCTTTCTTT. Translation gives CASSRWTADTEAFF. Looking up the rest from reference TRBV7-9 and TRBJ1-1 gives the full variable domain: DTGVSQNPRHKITKRGQNVTFRCDPISEHNRLYWYRQTLGQGPEFLTYFQNEAQLEKSRLLSDRFSAERPKGSFSTLEIQRTEQGDSAMYLCASSRWTADTEAFFGQGTRLTVV.

There are many counts of this clonotype. The chain is built from TRBV7-6 and TRBJ2-1; TRBD1 matches at 12 bases. V was pared by 4 bases and J by 2 bases, with 3 bases of the junction left unmatched. This CDR3 is 16 amino acids long. Germline-derived CDR1 and CDR2 are SGHVS and FNYEAQ. The DNA of the CDR3 is TGTGCCAGCAGCTCGGGACAGGGGGCCACCTACAATGAGCAGTTCTTC. It yields the protein CASSSGQGATYNEQFF.